These 9 T cell receptor beta chains came from one sample sequenced in a study of post-analysis software for immune sequencing data. Study findings and constraints: Five TRBV segments (TRBV5-6, TRBV5-1 and TRBV20-1 among them) occurred more frequently in patients than in controls.

The library was made from cDNA and included unique molecular identifiers. TCRdb recomputed calls from the PCR reads with MiXCR, one row per CDR3 protein. The table shows about 500,000 distinct CDR3 sequences, with roughly 45% occurring only once. The antigens for these receptors are not known. The sequencing input was blood. These receptors all stem from a girl aged 5 to 17 with multiple sclerosis.

The chain is built from TRBV20-1 and TRBJ2-1; 10 bases match TRBD2. The DNA end is a closer match to TRBJ2-7, so the J assignment may be wrong. From germline, CDR1 is DFQATT and CDR2 SNEGSKA (reference sequence). The CDR3 sequence is 17 residues long. The CDR3 loop reads CSARKALSGRAYNEQYF. CDR3 nucleotide sequence: TGCAGTGCTAGAAAGGCCTTAAGCGGGAGGGCTTACAATGAGCAGTACTTC.

Only a few counts were recorded for this clonotype. This chain links TRBV14 with TRBJ2-6; D not resolved. V lost 1 base and J lost 0, with 4 bases in between. Per germline, CDR1 SGHDN and CDR2 FVKESK. The CDR3 loop spans 15 amino acids. The CDR3 spells CASSQGSSGANVLTF. The CDR3 nucleotides are TGTGCCAGCAGCCAAGGGAGCTCTGGGGCCAACGTCCTGACTTTC.

This clonotype was picked up one time. Germline is not matched at one junction end, which may reflect a read error. V usage is TRBV29-1 and J usage is TRBJ2-1; TRBD1 might be the D (6 bases). The CDR3 contains 11 residues. The germline V gene encodes CDR1 SQVTM and CDR2 ANQGSEA. The CDR3 coding sequence is TGCAGCGTTGTCGGGGACAATGAGCGGTGCTTC. Residues: CSVVGDNERCF.

The chain employs TRBV14 and TRBJ1-1; D may be TRBD1 (6 bases). Germline V gene sequence: CDR1 SGHDN, CDR2 FVKESK. V gave up 2 bases and J gave up 2 bases, with 18 bases separating them. The CDR3 covers 17 residues. The CDR3 here is CASSQKRGRGGNTEAFF. CDR3 bases: TGTGCCAGCAGCCAAAAAAGAGGCAGGGGTGGTAACACTGAAGCTTTCTTT.

The sample holds a few counts of this clonotype. This sequence joins TRBV5-6 and TRBJ2-1; no clear D. Germline V CDR1 and CDR2: SGHDT, YYEEEE. The CDR3 totals 14 residues. V was clipped by 4 bases and J by 2 bases, with 10 bases between them. The CDR3 reads CASSPLLAYNEQFF. The CDR3 DNA sequence: TGTGCCAGCAGCCCCCTCCTTGCCTACAATGAGCAGTTCTTC.

The rearrangement uses TRBV20-1 and TRBJ2-5, with D possibly TRBD1 on 7 matching bases. Near its end, the DNA agrees better with TRBJ2-7, so the J call may be wrong. The germline CDR1 and CDR2 sequences are DFQATT and SNEGSKA (reference sequence). The CDR3 extends over 14 amino acids. The CDR3 region is CSAYDRDLGHEQYF. CDR3 DNA: TGCAGTGCTTATGACAGGGACTTAGGCCACGAGCAGTACTTC.

The genes are TRBV7-9 and TRBJ2-1, with no clear D. Trimming took 3 bases from V and 6 from J, leaving 15 bases between them. The CDR3 contains 15 residues. Germline CDR1 is SEHNR and CDR2 is FQNEAQ (reference sequence). The CDR3 sequence is CASSFGRRQLNEQFF. The CDR3 region has the DNA TGTGCCAGCAGCTTTGGTCGGCGCCAGCTCAATGAGCAGTTCTTC.

The gene calls are TRBV29-1 and TRBJ1-1, with 8 bases fitting TRBD1. J lost 5 bases, V lost 3 bases, and 5 bases had no gene match. The length of the CDR3 is 13 residues. Germline values: CDR1 SQVTM, CDR2 ANQGSEA. CDR3 in amino acids: CSVDRTGGTEAFF. The CDR3 DNA is TGCAGCGTTGACCGAACAGGGGGGACTGAAGCTTTCTTT.

This clonotype was found once. The chain has TRBV20-1 and TRBJ2-1, with D perhaps TRBD1 (7 bases). V lost 6 bases and J 1 base, leaving 13 bases between the germline ends. Per the germline V gene, CDR1 is DFQATT and CDR2 is SNEGSKA (reference sequence). The length of the CDR3 is 14 residues. Here the CDR3 DNA reads TGCAGTGCCCGGAGGGGGCTTTCCTACAATGAGCAGTTCTTC. It translates to CSARRGLSYNEQFF.